The count of the clone carrying this T cell receptor (beta chain) is one. These data belong to a study of T cell responses to AZD1222 COVID-19 vaccine. Germline lookup yields CDR1 LGHDT and CDR2 YNNKEL (reference sequence). Between the trimmed V and J ends, which lost 3 bases and 12 bases, there was a span of 15 bases. The CDR3 is 13 amino acids. Clones were read by immunoSEQ multiplex PCR, and TCRdb kept only the in-frame ones, dropping some. Of approximately 70,000 clones listed, over 70% are singletons. The receptor was isolated from an adult who received the AZD1222 COVID-19 vaccine. Here the sequenced sample was peripheral blood, taken 28 days after the second AZD1222 dose. This chain links TRBV3-1 (or the pseudogene TRBV3-2) with TRBJ2-4; a possible D gene is TRBD1 (6 bases). Here the CDR3 DNA reads TGTGCCAGCAGCCAGCCAGGGGTATCTTCTCAGTACTTC. It is translated as CASSQPGVSSQYF.